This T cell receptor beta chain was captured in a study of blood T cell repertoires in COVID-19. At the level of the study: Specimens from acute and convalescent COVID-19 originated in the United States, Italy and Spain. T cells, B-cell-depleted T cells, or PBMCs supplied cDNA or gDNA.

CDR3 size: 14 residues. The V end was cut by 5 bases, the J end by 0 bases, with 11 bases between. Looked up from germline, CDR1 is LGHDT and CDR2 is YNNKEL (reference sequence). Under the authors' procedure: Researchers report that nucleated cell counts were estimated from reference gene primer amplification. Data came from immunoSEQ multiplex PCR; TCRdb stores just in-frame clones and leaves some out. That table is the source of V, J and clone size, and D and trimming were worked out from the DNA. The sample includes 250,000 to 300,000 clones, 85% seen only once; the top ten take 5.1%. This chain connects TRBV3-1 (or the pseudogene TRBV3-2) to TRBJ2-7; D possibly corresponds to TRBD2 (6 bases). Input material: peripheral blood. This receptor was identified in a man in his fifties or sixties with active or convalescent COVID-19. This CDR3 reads CASSSGTVSYEQYF. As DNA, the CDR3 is TGTGCCAGCAGCTCCGGGACTGTCTCCTACGAGCAGTACTTC.